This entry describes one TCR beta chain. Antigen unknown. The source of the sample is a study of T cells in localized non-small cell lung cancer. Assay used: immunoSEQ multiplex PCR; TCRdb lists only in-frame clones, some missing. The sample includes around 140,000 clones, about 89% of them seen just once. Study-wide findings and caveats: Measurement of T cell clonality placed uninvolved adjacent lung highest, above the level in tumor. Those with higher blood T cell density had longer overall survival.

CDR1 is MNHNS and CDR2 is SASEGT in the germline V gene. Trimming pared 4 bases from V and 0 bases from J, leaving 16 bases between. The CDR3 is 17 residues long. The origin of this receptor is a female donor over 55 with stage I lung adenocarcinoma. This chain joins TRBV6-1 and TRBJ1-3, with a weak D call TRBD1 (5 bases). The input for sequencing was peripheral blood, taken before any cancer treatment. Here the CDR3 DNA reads TGTGCCAGCAGTGCGATGGGGGTGGGATACTCTGGAAACACCATATATTTT. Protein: CASSAMGVGYSGNTIYF.